Below are 24 T cell receptor beta chains sequenced from a single sample in a study of T cell responses to AZD1222 COVID-19 vaccine. Profiling relied on immunoSEQ multiplex PCR, and the TCRdb table lists in-frame clones only, not all of them. Of 150,000 to 200,000 clones in the sample, about 86% are singletons; the top ten hold approximately 10%. The sequenced sample was peripheral blood, obtained 28 days after the second AZD1222 dose. The receptors stem from an adult who received the AZD1222 COVID-19 vaccine.

The chain has TRBV7-2 and TRBJ2-5; D ambiguous. From germline, CDR1 is SGHTA and CDR2 FQGNSA. This CDR3 has 11 residues. V lost 2 bases, J lost 4 bases, and 2 bases lay in between. In DNA, the CDR3 is TGTGCCAGCAGCTTAATAGAGACCCAGTACTTC. Translated, it gives CASSLIETQYF.

The chain carries TRBV6-2 or TRBV6-3 and TRBJ1-1; weak D call: TRBD1 (6 bases). CDR1 is MNHEY and CDR2 is SVGEGT in the germline V gene. V lost 2 bases, J lost 5 bases, and 18 bases lay in between. The length of the CDR3 is 16 residues. CDR3 protein: CASSYPWTALSTEAFF. The CDR3 DNA sequence: TGTGCCAGCAGTTACCCATGGACAGCCCTAAGTACTGAAGCTTTCTTT.

The chain employs TRBV7-2 and TRBJ2-3, with 7 bases aligning to TRBD2. The germline V gene has CDR1 SGHTA and CDR2 FQGNSA. The CDR3 totals 17 residues. The J segment lost 5 bases and the V segment lost 5 bases, leaving 16 bases of the junction unmatched. CDR3 DNA: TGTGCCAGCAGCGCCCCTTTCGGGGGGAGTGTTTTAGATACGCAGTATTTT. Amino acid sequence: CASSAPFGGSVLDTQYF.

Only a few counts were recorded for this clone. The V and J genes are TRBV5-4 and TRBJ1-2; 7 positions match TRBD1. The CDR3 consists of 13 residues. Germline V lookup: CDR1 SGHNT, CDR2 YYREEE (reference sequence). Trimming took 5 bases from V and 3 from J; bases not matched to a gene: 4. CDR3 sequence: CASRAGTDYGYTF. Here the CDR3 DNA reads TGTGCCAGCAGGGCCGGGACAGACTATGGCTACACCTTC.

This chain connects TRBV20-1 to TRBJ1-6; TRBD1 is a possible D gene (6 bases). The germline V gene encodes CDR1 DFQATT and CDR2 SNEGSKA (reference sequence). Trimming removed 3 bases from V and 7 bases from J, with 16 bases in between. The CDR3 has 15 amino acids. The CDR3 DNA reads TGCAGTGCTAGTGGGGGTGGGGGGCGAAATTCACCCCTCCACTTT. Its translation is CSASGGGGRNSPLHF.

The rearrangement uses TRBV5-1 and TRBJ1-4; D unresolved. Looked up from germline, CDR1 is SGHRS and CDR2 is YFSETQ. This CDR3 contains 14 residues. V was trimmed by 0 bases and J by 4 bases, leaving 7 bases between them. The CDR3 loop reads CASSLDGINEKLFF. The CDR3 nucleotides are TGCGCCAGCAGCTTGGACGGAATTAATGAAAAACTGTTTTTT. Together with reference TRBV5-1 and TRBJ1-4, the CDR3 gives the full variable domain: KAGVTQTPRYLIKTRGQQVTLSCSPISGHRSVSWYQQTPGQGLQFLFEYFSETQRNKGNFPGRFSGRQFSNSRSEMNVSTLELGDSALYLCASSLDGINEKLFFGSGTQLSVL.

The chain recombines TRBV3-1 (or the pseudogene TRBV3-2) with TRBJ2-1; 10 nucleotides line up with TRBD1. The CDR3 has 15 residues. Germline trimming cut 1 base from V and 7 bases from J; bases unmatched to any gene: 4. Looked up from germline, CDR1 is LGHDT and CDR2 is YNNKEL (reference sequence). The CDR3 DNA sequence: TGTGCCAGCAGCCAAGGACAGGGGGCGCGAAATGAGCAGTTCTTC. It yields the protein CASSQGQGARNEQFF.

Note on this clone: The identical CDR3 is also encoded by other nucleotide sequences in the sample. V and J are TRBV5-1 and TRBJ1-2; no clear D. Looked up from germline, CDR1 is SGHRS and CDR2 is YFSETQ. The CDR3 totals 13 residues. V was trimmed by 4 bases and J by 5 bases, leaving 12 bases between them. The DNA of the CDR3 is TGCGCCAGCAGCCTAGGTCGGCTGTATGGCTACACCTTC. Amino acids: CASSLGRLYGYTF.

The chain employs TRBV15 and TRBJ2-2; tentative D call: TRBD1 (6 bases). The CDR3 covers 19 residues. V lost 0 bases, J lost 3 bases, and 20 bases lay in between. Germline assignment: CDR1 LNHNV and CDR2 YYDKDF (reference sequence). The CDR3 sequence: CATSRDPITGTQHTGELFF. The CDR3 nucleotides are TGTGCCACCAGCAGAGATCCAATAACAGGGACCCAACACACCGGGGAGCTGTTTTTT.

The J gene is TRBJ2-5, the V gene TRBV7-6; D is undetermined. Trimming took off 2 bases at V and 0 bases at J, with 13 bases between the two ends. Germline V gene sequence: CDR1 SGHVS, CDR2 FNYEAQ. This CDR3 is built from 16 residues. CDR3 in amino acids: CASSLRRFSYQETQYF. CDR3 in DNA: TGTGCCAGCAGCTTACGGCGATTCTCGTACCAAGAGACCCAGTACTTC. Filled out from reference TRBV7-6 and TRBJ2-5, the complete variable domain reads GAGVSQSPRYKVTKRGQDVALRCDPISGHVSLYWYRQALGQGPEFLTYFNYEAQQDKSGLPNDRFSAERPEGSISTLTIQRTEQRDSAMYRCASSLRRFSYQETQYFGPGTRLLVL.

V usage is TRBV5-1 and J usage is TRBJ2-1; TRBD2 matches 8 bases. The CDR3 extends over 15 amino acids. The V gene end was trimmed by 0 bases and the J gene end by 10 bases; junction bases not matched to a gene: 9. Germline CDR1 reads SGHRS; CDR2 reads YFSETQ. CDR3 region: CASSLALGTRVEQFF. The CDR3 bases are TGCGCCAGCAGCTTGGCTTTAGGGACTAGGGTGGAGCAGTTCTTC.

The CDR3 region is CASSLGFYEQYF. Written as DNA, the CDR3 is TGTGCCAGCAGTTTGGGGTTCTACGAGCAGTACTTC. The V gene is TRBV28, the J gene TRBJ2-7; D remains ambiguous. The CDR3 spans 12 residues. V was clipped by 3 bases and J by 3 bases, with 6 bases between them. Germline V gene lookup returns CDR1 MDHEN and CDR2 SYDVKM.

The V gene is TRBV13, the J gene TRBJ2-5; tentatively, D is TRBD2 (6 bases). Trimming shortened V by 2 bases and J by 5 bases, and 9 bases separated the two germline ends. This CDR3 contains 13 residues. Germline loops: CDR1 PRHDT, CDR2 FYEKMQ (reference sequence). In nucleotides, the CDR3 is TGTGCCAGCAGCTTAATGGGGAGGGAGACCCAGTACTTC. Translation gives CASSLMGRETQYF.

The chain combines TRBV6-1 with TRBJ1-5, with a weak D call TRBD1 (5 bases). Trimming took 0 bases from V and 0 from J, leaving 6 bases between them. The germline V gene has CDR1 MNHNS and CDR2 SASEGT. This CDR3 is 15 amino acids long. The CDR3 here is CASSEAGGSNQPQHF. The CDR3 DNA reads TGTGCCAGCAGTGAAGCGGGGGGTAGCAATCAGCCCCAGCATTTT.

The chain carries TRBV28 and TRBJ1-3, with D hard to call. The V gene's germline CDR1 is MDHEN and CDR2 SYDVKM. Trimming shortened V by 6 bases and J by 7 bases, and 7 bases separated the two germline ends. The CDR3 extends over 11 amino acids. The CDR3 spells CASRDVNTIYF. The CDR3 DNA reads as TGTGCCAGCAGGGACGTTAACACCATATATTTT. The full variable domain, completed using reference TRBV28 and TRBJ1-3, is DVKVTQSSRYLVKRTGEKVFLECVQDMDHENMFWYRQDPGLGLRLIYFSYDVKMKEKGDIPEGYSVSREKKERFSLILESASTNQTSMYLCASRDVNTIYFGEGSWLTVV.

This clone was seen only once. V is TRBV6-5 and J is TRBJ1-2; perhaps TRBD1 as D (5 bases). There are 12 residues in the CDR3. CDR1 and CDR2 (germline): MNHEY, SVGAGI. V lost 4 bases, J lost 10 bases, and 13 bases lay in between. CDR3 DNA: TGTGCCAGCAGTTTCACAGGAACAGCCTACACCTTC. This encodes CASSFTGTAYTF.

The chain joins TRBV25-1 to TRBJ1-6; 11 bases align to TRBD1. The CDR3 has 14 residues. V dropped 9 bases and J dropped 8; count of bases not matched to a gene: 6. In germline, CDR1 is MGHDK, CDR2 SYGVNS. The CDR3 coding sequence is TGTGCCAGTACCCCGGGACAGGGGGATTCACCCCTCCACTTT. Encoded protein: CASTPGQGDSPLHF.

The chain joins TRBV6-2 or TRBV6-3 to TRBJ2-5, with 12 bases aligning to TRBD1. The germline V gene has CDR1 MNHEY and CDR2 SVGEGT. V lost 5 bases to trimming and J lost 5 bases; unmatched junction nucleotides: 3. CDR3 length: 14 amino acids. The CDR3 bases are TGTGCCAGCAGTCGGGACAGGGGGCTGGAGACCCAGTACTTC. It yields the protein CASSRDRGLETQYF.

The chain employs TRBV28 and TRBJ2-1; tentatively, D is TRBD2 (5 bases). CDR3 length equals 14 residues. Germline V CDR1 and CDR2: MDHEN, SYDVKM. Trimming left V 5 bases short and J 8 bases short, with 16 bases between. The CDR3 sequence: CASSLPTSLYEQFF. CDR3 bases: TGTGCCAGCAGTCTCCCCACTAGTCTCTATGAGCAGTTCTTC.

The CDR3 DNA reads TGTGCCAGCTCACCGGGACAGACAGATGTCCACGAGCAGTACTTC. Translated, it gives CASSPGQTDVHEQYF. The chain is built from TRBV18 and TRBJ2-7; 7 bases agree with TRBD1. The CDR3 loop spans 15 amino acids. From germline, CDR1 is KGHSH and CDR2 LQKENI. Unmatched junction bases numbered 10, after V lost 3 bases and J lost 5 bases.

The CDR3 coding sequence is TGTGCCAGCAGCCAAGATGAGCGTTCTGAGCAGTTCTTC. Translation gives CASSQDERSEQFF. The chain combines TRBV4-2 with TRBJ2-1; D is uncertain. The germline gives CDR1 LGHNA, CDR2 YNFKEQ. The CDR3 extends over 13 amino acids. V was cut by 0 bases and J by 9 bases, with 9 bases left in between.

Of note for this clone: The junction shows a germline mismatch at one end, possibly a read error. The chain uses TRBV7-9 and TRBJ2-1; D is unclear. This CDR3 is 14 amino acids long. Germline CDR1 is SEHNR and CDR2 is FQNEAQ (reference sequence). CDR3 DNA sequence: TGTGCCGGCAGCTCCTCCTGGGCCCTTGGGGAGCAGTTCTTC. Translation gives CAGSSSWALGEQFF.

This clone was detected only a few times. The chain recombines TRBV5-1 with TRBJ2-1, with D perhaps TRBD1 or TRBD2 (6 bases each). Germline V gene lookup returns CDR1 SGHRS and CDR2 YFSETQ. The CDR3 extends over 16 amino acids. V was pared by 0 bases and J by 7 bases, with 17 bases between. CDR3 loop: CASSLVARGQVNEQFF. The CDR3 DNA sequence: TGCGCCAGCAGCTTGGTGGCCCGGGGGCAGGTAAATGAGCAGTTCTTC.

The chain couples TRBV5-4 to TRBJ2-3, with D perhaps being TRBD1 or TRBD2 (5 bases each). The CDR3 sequence is 15 residues long. CDR1 and CDR2 (germline): SGHNT, YYREEE (reference sequence). V was shortened by 0 bases and J by 2 bases, with 10 bases between the two germline ends. CDR3 amino acids: CASSLGGGATDTQYF. As DNA, the CDR3 is TGTGCCAGCAGCTTGGGTGGGGGAGCCACAGATACGCAGTATTTT.